These T cell receptor beta chains were read from a single sample in a study of blood T cell repertoires in COVID-19. Assay used: immunoSEQ multiplex PCR; TCRdb lists only in-frame clones, some missing. Of under 200,000 clones listed, 75% to 95% are singletons. The sample comprised peripheral blood. The origin of the receptors is a man aged 50-59 years with acute or convalescent COVID-19. Each CDR3 is given without its conserved first and last residue.

V,CDR3
TRBV6-6,ASSSFRGTDTQY
TRBV28,ASRDSTNYGYT
TRBV5-1,ASSSSRVEETQY
TRBV24-1,ATSDFYGYT
TRBV6-4,ASSDRRGYT
TRBV7-3,ASSFGGSSYEQY
TRBV4-1,ASSQTTGHPYGYT
TRBV6-1,ASSELAGVYNEQF
TRBV7-2,ASSYKTSGPSEQF
TRBV19,ASSIERGGSWYNEQF
TRBV27,ASSSRRATNEKLF
TRBV5-1,ASTQGSSYNEQF
TRBV11-2,ASSKGQGFDEAF
TRBV7-6,ASSRTEGLTQY
TRBV5-1,ASSSWTGGGFYEQY
TRBV6-2/TRBV6-3,ASSYGASYNEQF
TRBV7-2,ASSLGLAGQETQY
TRBV13,ASSLGRGTSANEQF
TRBV10-1,ASSLSGGSGELF
TRBV13,ASSLLAGGYQETQY
TRBV25-1,ASRAPGKGSEAF
TRBV5-1,ASTPSGTLRETQY
TRBV19,ASSILSGASYNEQF
TRBV29-1,SVEDQEDTEAF
TRBV12-3/TRBV12-4,ASSDRTDSPLH
TRBV7-2,ASSSIGTSGSSTDTQY
TRBV18,ASSPTRPGRGNTGELF
TRBV12-5,ASGPNWGQGAYNEQF
TRBV19,ASSISGTPLEQY
TRBV3-1/TRBV3-2,ASSPLVAGEQY
TRBV18,ASSTRTGFYNEQF
TRBV6-2/TRBV6-3,ASSQSRETQY
TRBV13,ASSASGASGTNTGELF
TRBV4-1,ASSHVGQGAGNTEAF
TRBV6-5,ASRASGTTDTQY
TRBV7-9,ASSSNTGNQPQH
TRBV29-1,SVDDGKEF
TRBV27,ASSSVQTNRGEAF
TRBV19,ASSIAGDRQY
TRBV7-9,ASSRGSGQGWETQY
TRBV19,ASIADGGGYGYT
TRBV5-1,ASSLGPGTGISQETQY
TRBV19,ASSKTGTDTGELF
TRBV11-1,ASRVAGGRGTQY
TRBV19,ASRQEPNYGYT
TRBV21-1,ASSKPFSRRGGASTRTYEQY
TRBV30,AWSLQGKTYEQY
TRBV5-6,ASSLASGLGELF
TRBV14,ASSQSLFVGLGDSGELF
TRBV10-3,AIGPRREGREQF
TRBV11-2,ASSTGTGGPQYEQY
TRBV29-1,SVNNQDRGDTQY
TRBV10-3,AISEGGSRETQY